This TCR beta chain was documented in a study of blood T cell repertoires in COVID-19. About the research overall: Acute-phase and convalescent COVID-19 samples originated in the United States, Italy and Spain. PBMCs, B-cell-depleted T cells, or T cells were the source of the cDNA or gDNA that made up the material.

This clone was detected a few times. This CDR3 is 13 amino acids long. Germline V gene lookup returns CDR1 MNHEY and CDR2 SMNVEV (reference sequence). Trimming removed 5 bases from V and 9 bases from J, with 14 bases in between. In the source study's methods: Estimates of nucleated cell counts were drawn from the amplification of reference gene primers. Clones were sequenced by immunoSEQ multiplex PCR, and TCRdb holds only the in-frame ones, with some missing. V, J and clone size are those of that table, while D and trimming were read from the DNA. The sample has a few hundred thousand clones; 86% are singletons.

This receptor was identified in a woman between 50 and 59 years old with acute or convalescent COVID-19. Input material: peripheral blood. V gene TRBV27 combines with J gene TRBJ2-1; D is possibly TRBD2 (6 bases). The DNA of the CDR3 is TGTGCCAGCAGTCCAACTAGGGGAGGTGAGCAGTTCTTC. This codes for CASSPTRGGEQFF.